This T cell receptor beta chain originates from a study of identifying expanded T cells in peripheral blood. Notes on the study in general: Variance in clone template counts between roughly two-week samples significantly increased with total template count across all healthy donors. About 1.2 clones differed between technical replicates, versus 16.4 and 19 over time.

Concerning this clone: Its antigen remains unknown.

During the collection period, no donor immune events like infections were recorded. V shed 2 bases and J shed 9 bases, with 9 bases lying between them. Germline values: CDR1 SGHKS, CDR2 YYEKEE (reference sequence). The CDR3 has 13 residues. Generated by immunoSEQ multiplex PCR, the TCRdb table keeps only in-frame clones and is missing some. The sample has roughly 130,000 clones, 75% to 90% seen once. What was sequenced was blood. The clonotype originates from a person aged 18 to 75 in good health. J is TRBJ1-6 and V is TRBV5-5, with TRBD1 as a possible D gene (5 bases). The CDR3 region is CASSFEGVSPLHF. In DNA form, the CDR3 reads TGTGCCAGCAGCTTTGAAGGGGTTTCACCCCTCCACTTT.